This T cell receptor beta chain was obtained from a study of blood T cell repertoires in COVID-19. In the authors' methods: By means of reference gene primer amplification, nucleated cell counts were estimated. Libraries were prepared by immunoSEQ multiplex PCR; TCRdb keeps only in-frame clonotypes and omits some of them. From that table come the V and J calls and clone size; the DNA was used to work out D and trimming. This sample has fewer than 75,000 clones, with more than 75% found just once. The clonotype originates from an older woman with acute or convalescent COVID-19. Sequencing used peripheral blood.

The chain's CDR3 is CASSGGSGLAKNIQYF. The DNA of the CDR3 is TGTGCCAGCAGCGGGGGTAGCGGGTTAGCCAAAAACATTCAGTACTTC. This sequence joins TRBV27 and TRBJ2-4; 7 nucleotides line up with TRBD2. Looked up from germline, CDR1 is MNHEY and CDR2 is SMNVEV (reference sequence). This CDR3 comprises 16 residues. With V trimmed by 6 bases and J by 0 bases, 8 bases remained unmatched.